This paragraph reports one TCR beta chain. The antigen it binds to is not known. No base qualities exist here, and no much larger clone lies one base off it. The immunoSEQ Assay, a bias-controlled multiplex PCR, was used to amplify TCRbeta CDR3 regions from genomic DNA. From the authors' description of their analysis: Within the assay, amplification of reference gene primers was used to estimate how many nucleated cells each sample contained. Sequence reads were collapsed and filtered to measure the absolute abundance of every unique TCRbeta CDR3 rearrangement. Productive Simpson clonality was computed per sample as the square root of Simpson's diversity index over productive rearrangements. TCRdb re-hosts the immuneACCESS table, in-frame sequences only. Its copies lack some clones; in the studies checked, an unresolved V gene accounts for under half of them, and the cause for the rest is not known. That table gives V, J and clone size, and the DNA gave D and trimming. For this sample there are some 380,000 clones; 90% appear just once. The ten largest clones add up to 6.5% of the sample.

These data are taken from a study of blood T cell repertoires in COVID-19 (dated by TCRdb to 2020 to 2021). For the wider study: Samples from collaborators originated in the United States, Italy and Spain and spanned both the acute and convalescent phases of COVID-19. Samples were obtained from the ongoing ImmuneRACE study (first 160 participants) and from over a thousand subjects provided by 6 global collaborators. The dataset comprised deeply sampled blood TCRbeta repertoires from subjects exposed to, actively infected with, or recovered from COVID-19. The sample metadata nearly always contained a de-identified subject ID, COVID-19 status, age in years and sex. The repertoires were released in a freely available public database meant as a resource for research on the immune response to SARS-CoV-2. The prospective study material was composed of cDNA or gDNA derived from T cells, B-cell-depleted T cells, or PBMCs. HLA class I and class II types, where available, came from metadata supplied by the sample provider rather than from assay-based typing.

The CDR3, cysteine through phenylalanine, is 14 amino acids long. Only the CDR3 part of the read is kept: 42 bases, read in frame from the first base. Ends trimmed: V by 6 bases, J by 6 bases; bases unmatched to a gene: 8. The germline V gene encodes CDR1 MDHEN and CDR2 SYDVKM. Each collaborating institution followed its own protocols to collect whole blood in K2EDTA tubes. For TCRbeta analysis, collaborators shipped samples as frozen whole blood, isolated PBMCs, or DNA extracted from either of those sample types. Overall study outcomes, separate from this receptor: How much clinical and demographic metadata was included differed by source and by participant, and the metadata was provided uncurated.

Rearrangement joined TRBV28 to TRBJ1-5, and TRBD1 matches 7 of the central bases. The TCR comes from a man aged 18-30 years with active or convalescent COVID-19. Sequenced: peripheral blood. The sequence in DNA is TGTGCCAGCAGAGGGACAGTTGCTTCTCAGCCCCAGCATTTT. It specifies CASRGTVASQPQHF.